This record covers a single T cell receptor (beta chain). The table lists this clone with a few counts. The target of this receptor is not known. No base-level quality is on record; no much larger clone is a single base apart. To prepare the library, the immunoSEQ multiplex PCR assay was applied. Here the immuneACCESS table is served through TCRdb, limited to in-frame sequences with V and J called. Missing clones are a known gap in these copies; in checked studies unresolved V genes cover under half, and the rest lacks a known reason. The sample table shows 55,000 to 80,000 clones, and roughly 90% are seen once. The top ten constitute 9.5% of the sample. These data belong to a study of T cell changes during pregnancy in multiple sclerosis (dated by TCRdb to the late 2010s). General notes on the study: Changes in the T cell repertoire over the course of pregnancy were examined in this study in women with multiple sclerosis.

Looking up the germline V gene yields CDR1 MGHRA and CDR2 YSYEKL. A distance of 15 bases separates the germline ends of V and J, which lose 5 bases and 2 bases respectively. From the cysteine through the phenylalanine, the CDR3 covers 15 amino acids. CDR3 DNA only is kept here, 45 bases in frame from base 1. The origin of this receptor is a female donor in good health, enrolled as a control in a pregnancy study. In this chain, TRBV4-1 is recombined with TRBJ1-2; no D segment can be confidently identified. The sequenced sample was peripheral blood, obtained after pregnancy. Here the CDR3 is given as CASSWRAEQNYGYTF. The nucleotides read TGCGCCAGCAGCTGGAGAGCGGAGCAGAACTATGGCTACACCTTC.